These 27 T cell receptor beta chains originate from one sample sequenced in a study of cytomegalovirus exposure and HLA in healthy donors. Here immunoSEQ multiplex PCR was the method, and the copy in TCRdb shows in-frame clones only, minus some. This sample has roughly 140,000 clones, with 70% to 90% found just once. The sample taken for sequencing was PBMCs. The receptors originated from a woman in her late teens or twenties in good health and CMV-seropositive.

In DNA form, the CDR3 reads TGTGCCAGCTCACTACTAGCGGGTGAAGAGACCCAGTACTTC. The encoded protein is CASSLLAGEETQYF. This chain connects TRBV18 to TRBJ2-5; 9 bases agree with TRBD2. Germline-derived CDR1 and CDR2 are KGHSH and LQKENI. V was clipped by 4 bases and J by 3 bases; unmatched bases: 3. This CDR3 is built from 14 residues.

The chain is built from TRBV27 and TRBJ1-5; TRBD1 is a possible D gene (5 bases). The CDR3 is made up of 16 amino acids. Germline loops: CDR1 MNHEY, CDR2 SMNVEV (reference sequence). V shed 0 bases and J shed 5 bases, with 14 bases lying between them. This chain's CDR3 is CASSLSKGVGHQPQHF. The CDR3 DNA reads as TGTGCCAGCAGTTTATCGAAAGGGGTAGGACATCAGCCCCAGCATTTT.

CDR3 in DNA: TGTGCCAGCAGCTCCAGGGGGCGCGAAGGGGATGGCTACACCTTC. This codes for CASSSRGREGDGYTF. The chain links TRBV7-9 to TRBJ1-2, with 8 bases that match TRBD1. The germline gives CDR1 SEHNR, CDR2 FQNEAQ (reference sequence). CDR3 length: 15 amino acids. Trimming at V came to 4 bases and at J to 6 bases, leaving 10 bases not matched to a gene.

The chain combines TRBV5-1 with TRBJ2-1, with 7 bases matching TRBD1. The germline V gene encodes CDR1 SGHRS and CDR2 YFSETQ. After removal of 4 bases from V and 0 bases from J, the junction contained 10 bases not matched to a gene. The CDR3 is 17 residues long. This CDR3 is CASSKNSGTASYNEQFF. Written as DNA, the CDR3 is TGCGCCAGCAGCAAGAACTCCGGGACAGCCTCCTACAATGAGCAGTTCTTC.

The chain combines TRBV2 with TRBJ1-1; D not resolved. V was shortened by 2 bases and J by 1 base, with 11 bases between the two germline ends. This CDR3 has 15 amino acids. Germline loops: CDR1 SNHLY, CDR2 FYNNEI. The CDR3 DNA reads as TGTGCCAGCAGTGAAAGGACTGGGAGGAACACTGAAGCTTTCTTT. As protein: CASSERTGRNTEAFF. Full variable domain (outside the CDR3, taken from reference TRBV2 and TRBJ1-1): EPEVTQTPSHQVTQMGQEVILRCVPISNHLYFYWYRQILGQKVEFLVSFYNNEISEKSEIFDDQFSVERPDGSNFTLKIRSTKLEDSAMYFCASSERTGRNTEAFFGQGTRLTVV.

This chain links TRBV30 with TRBJ2-4; TRBD2 matches 10 bases. In germline, CDR1 is GTSNPN, CDR2 SVGIG (reference sequence). V lost 3 bases, J lost 7 bases, and 6 bases stayed unmatched. This CDR3 is 14 amino acids long. Written as DNA, the CDR3 is TGTGCCTGGAGGCCTAGCGGGAGTTCGAACATTCAGTACTTC. The encoded protein is CAWRPSGSSNIQYF.

This chain connects TRBV30 to TRBJ1-5; D is unresolved. The CDR3 consists of 13 residues. Trimming shortened V by 2 bases and J by 5 bases, and 10 bases separated the two germline ends. Germline-derived CDR1 and CDR2 are GTSNPN and SVGIG (reference sequence). The CDR3 region is CAWSSGRDQPQHF. Here the CDR3 DNA reads TGTGCCTGGAGTAGCGGGCGAGATCAGCCCCAGCATTTT.

The gene calls are TRBV5-1 and TRBJ2-1; possible D gene TRBD2, 5 bases. Germline loops: CDR1 SGHRS, CDR2 YFSETQ. Deletions cut 6 bases from V and 8 bases from J, with 15 bases between. The CDR3 is 13 amino acids. The CDR3 spells CASKAVARDEQFF. In DNA, the CDR3 is TGCGCCAGCAAGGCGGTAGCGCGCGATGAGCAGTTCTTC.

The chain combines TRBV9 with TRBJ2-2; maybe TRBD1 (6 bases). The CDR3 is 14 amino acids. Trimming removed 4 bases from V and 5 bases from J, with 12 bases in between. In germline, CDR1 is SGDLS, CDR2 YYNGEE. CDR3 nucleotide sequence: TGTGCCAGCAGCCCAGGGGTGGGAACCGGGGAGCTGTTTTTT. This encodes CASSPGVGTGELFF.

There are a few counts of this clone. The rearrangement links TRBV29-1 to TRBJ1-3; possible D gene TRBD1, 5 bases. V lost 0 bases, J lost 0 bases, and 9 bases lay in between. Germline V lookup: CDR1 SQVTM, CDR2 ANQGSEA. CDR3 size: 15 residues. The CDR3 loop reads CSVEDRQNSGNTIYF. CDR3 DNA: TGCAGCGTTGAAGATAGACAGAACTCTGGAAACACCATATATTTT.

This chain connects TRBV11-3 to TRBJ2-7; D is unclear. Germline lookup yields CDR1 SGHNT and CDR2 YENEEA. CDR3 length equals 15 residues. V gave up 3 bases and J gave up 6 bases, with 18 bases separating them. In DNA form, the CDR3 reads TGTGCCAGCAGCTTGAAATTAGTGGAGAGCTCCGAGCAGTACTTC. Protein sequence: CASSLKLVESSEQYF. Filled out from reference TRBV11-3 and TRBJ2-7, the complete variable domain reads EAGVVQSPRYKIIEKKQPVAFWCNPISGHNTLYWYLQNLGQGPELLIRYENEEAVDDSQLPKDRFSAERLKGVDSTLKIQPAELGDSAVYLCASSLKLVESSEQYFGPGTRLTVT.

The CDR3: CASSMGTPGELFF. Here the CDR3 DNA reads TGCGCCAGCAGCATGGGGACTCCCGGGGAGCTGTTTTTT. J is TRBJ2-2 and V is TRBV5-1, with D perhaps TRBD2 (6 bases). This CDR3 has 13 residues. V gave up 4 bases and J gave up 6 bases, with 10 bases separating them. From germline, CDR1 is SGHRS and CDR2 YFSETQ. Variable domain in full (rest from reference TRBV5-1 and TRBJ2-2): KAGVTQTPRYLIKTRGQQVTLSCSPISGHRSVSWYQQTPGQGLQFLFEYFSETQRNKGNFPGRFSGRQFSNSRSEMNVSTLELGDSALYLCASSMGTPGELFFGEGSRLTVL.

V is TRBV18 and J is TRBJ2-7; no reliable D call. Germline V gene data show CDR1 as KGHSH and CDR2 as LQKENI. The V end lost 1 base, the J end lost 5 bases, and 12 bases lay between the germline ends. The length of the CDR3 is 14 residues. This CDR3 is CASSPRSALNEQYF. The CDR3 coding sequence is TGTGCCAGCTCACCACGGTCCGCACTAAACGAGCAGTACTTC.

V is TRBV11-3 and J is TRBJ2-2; TRBD2 aligns across 7 bases. The CDR3 has 14 amino acids. With V trimmed by 5 bases and J by 6 bases, 6 bases remained unmatched. CDR1 and CDR2 (germline): SGHNT, YENEEA. This CDR3 reads CASSTRLAPGELFF. In nucleotides, the CDR3 is TGTGCCAGCAGCACCAGACTAGCTCCCGGGGAGCTGTTTTTT.

The V gene is TRBV15, the J gene TRBJ1-5; 9 bases align to TRBD1. The CDR3 is made up of 14 amino acids. V dropped 4 bases and J dropped 6; count of bases not matched to a gene: 4. Per the germline V gene, CDR1 is LNHNV and CDR2 is YYDKDF (reference sequence). The DNA for the CDR3 is TGTGCCACCAGCACAAGGACAGGGGCTCAGCCCCAGCATTTT. Amino acids: CATSTRTGAQPQHF.

The gene calls are TRBV9 and TRBJ2-2; D is undetermined. CDR3 length: 14 amino acids. V was pared by 3 bases and J by 5 bases, with 11 bases between. CDR1 SGDLS and CDR2 YYNGEE come from the germline V gene. The CDR3 loop is CASSAYSETGELFF. Here the CDR3 DNA reads TGTGCCAGCAGCGCCTATTCGGAGACCGGGGAGCTGTTTTTT.

V is TRBV2 and J is TRBJ2-5; 7 bases line up with TRBD1. The germline V gene encodes CDR1 SNHLY and CDR2 FYNNEI. The trim removed 10 bases at V and 5 bases at J, leaving 13 bases unmatched. This CDR3 comprises 14 residues. The CDR3 DNA sequence: TGTGCCACCAAATTACAGGGGTTGCGGGAGACCCAGTACTTC. Translating gives CATKLQGLRETQYF.

This clone has just one count. V is TRBV6-1 and J is TRBJ2-7; a weak D match, TRBD2 (5 bases). Germline CDR1 is MNHNS and CDR2 is SASEGT. The CDR3 runs to 13 residues. The V end was cut by 6 bases, the J end by 5 bases, with 14 bases between. The CDR3 region is CASRRVSGDEQYF. CDR3 sequence (DNA): TGTGCCAGCAGAAGAGTGTCCGGGGACGAGCAGTACTTC.

The chain employs TRBV19 and TRBJ1-1, with 7 bases matching TRBD1. This CDR3 has 14 residues. The J segment lost 1 base and the V segment lost 6 bases, leaving 5 bases of the junction unmatched. Germline CDR1 reads LNHDA; CDR2 reads SQIVND (reference sequence). The CDR3 region has the DNA TGTGCCAGTAGCCAACAGGGGCCGAACACTGAAGCTTTCTTT. This codes for CASSQQGPNTEAFF. The full variable domain, completed using reference TRBV19 and TRBJ1-1, is DGGITQSPKYLFRKEGQNVTLSCEQNLNHDAMYWYRQDPGQGLRLIYYSQIVNDFQKGDIAEGYSVSREKKESFPLTVTSAQKNPTAFYLCASSQQGPNTEAFFGQGTRLTVV.

The chain links TRBV18 to TRBJ2-2; perhaps TRBD1 as D (6 bases). This CDR3 spans 16 amino acids. V was cut by 3 bases and J by 6 bases, with 17 bases left in between. The germline gives CDR1 KGHSH, CDR2 LQKENI. The CDR3 sequence is CASSPRQAGIAGELFF. Written as DNA, the CDR3 is TGTGCCAGCTCACCGCGACAGGCGGGTATCGCCGGGGAGCTGTTTTTT.

V gene TRBV5-8 combines with J gene TRBJ2-5; 10 nucleotides agree with TRBD2. With V trimmed by 1 base and J by 5 bases, 5 bases remained unmatched. Germline-derived CDR1 and CDR2 are SGHTS and YDEGEE. This CDR3 has 15 residues. The CDR3 loop reads CASSLSLAGVETQYF. Here the CDR3 DNA reads TGTGCCAGCAGCTTGAGTCTAGCGGGGGTGGAGACCCAGTACTTC. Combining the CDR3 with reference TRBV5-8 and TRBJ2-5 gives the whole variable domain EAGVTQSPTHLIKTRGQQATLRCSPISGHTSVYWYQQALGLGLQFLLWYDEGEERNRGNFPPRFSGRQFPNYSSELNVNALELEDSALYLCASSLSLAGVETQYFGPGTRLLVL.

The chain uses TRBV19 and TRBJ1-5; 7 bases are a match to TRBD1. The CDR3 runs 16 residues. V lost 4 bases, J lost 1 base, and 7 bases stayed unmatched. Germline CDR1 is LNHDA and CDR2 is SQIVND (reference sequence). The CDR3 is CASSTSTGASNQPQHF. Here the CDR3 DNA reads TGTGCCAGTAGTACCTCAACAGGGGCCAGCAATCAGCCCCAGCATTTT.

CDR3 sequence: CASSFVARQPQHF. CDR3 coding DNA: TGTGCCAGCAGTTTTGTAGCTAGGCAGCCCCAGCATTTT. The chain employs TRBV27 and TRBJ1-5; D remains ambiguous. The germline V and J ends were trimmed by 3 bases and 7 bases, with 10 bases remaining between them. CDR3 length: 13 residues. Germline loops: CDR1 MNHEY, CDR2 SMNVEV (reference sequence).

This chain joins TRBV5-1 and TRBJ2-7; D possibly corresponds to TRBD1 (5 bases). This CDR3 is 17 amino acids long. V was clipped by 5 bases and J by 0 bases, with 21 bases between them. The germline gives CDR1 SGHRS, CDR2 YFSETQ. CDR3 DNA sequence: TGCGCCAGCAGAGATCTCCCAGGGCCAATGGGCTCCTACGAGCAGTACTTC. Translation gives CASRDLPGPMGSYEQYF. Together with reference TRBV5-1 and TRBJ2-7, the CDR3 gives the full variable domain: KAGVTQTPRYLIKTRGQQVTLSCSPISGHRSVSWYQQTPGQGLQFLFEYFSETQRNKGNFPGRFSGRQFSNSRSEMNVSTLELGDSALYLCASRDLPGPMGSYEQYFGPGTRLTVT.

The chain joins TRBV6-1 to TRBJ2-5, with D possibly TRBD1 on 5 matching bases. Trimming removed 1 base at V and 2 bases at J, with 11 bases between. This CDR3 comprises 15 residues. CDR1 and CDR2 (germline): MNHNS, SASEGT. The CDR3 bases are TGTGCCAGCAGTGAAGATGGACATGTACAAGAGACCCAGTACTTC. Its protein product is CASSEDGHVQETQYF.

The chain recombines TRBV25-1 with TRBJ2-1; 7 bases agree with TRBD2. The CDR3 loop spans 17 amino acids. Germline V lookup: CDR1 MGHDK, CDR2 SYGVNS. V lost 6 bases, J lost 3 bases, and 14 bases stayed unmatched. For the CDR3, the DNA is TGTGCCAGCAGATCCAGGGCGGGGCGGGAGATCTACAATGAGCAGTTCTTC. It translates to CASRSRAGREIYNEQFF.

This CDR3 is CASSLDLTSGEFF. Here the CDR3 DNA reads TGTGCCAGCAGCTTAGATCTTACTAGCGGGGAGTTCTTC. V gene TRBV11-2 combines with J gene TRBJ2-1; 10 bases line up with TRBD2. With V trimmed by 0 bases and J by 14 bases, 4 bases remained unmatched. The CDR3 loop spans 13 amino acids. Per the germline V gene, CDR1 is SGHAT and CDR2 is FQNNGV.